One sample yielded the 23 T cell receptor beta chains listed below, sequenced in a study of monozygotic twins with inflammatory bowel disease. Reanalyzing the 5' RACE reads, TCRdb keeps one entry per CDR3 protein, without DNA. Found here are approximately 330,000 distinct CDR3 sequences; the top ten clones hold over 2%. Sequenced sample: blood. These receptors originate from a human donor with ulcerative colitis or Crohn's disease, or a healthy co-twin of an affected twin (not recorded which).

This sequence joins TRBV25-1 and TRBJ2-3. Germline CDR1 is MGHDK and CDR2 is SYGVNS. The length of the CDR3 is 13 residues. The CDR3 spells CASSAVRGDTQYF. Drawing the rest from reference TRBV25-1 and TRBJ2-3, the complete variable domain is EADIYQTPRYLVIGTGKKITLECSQTMGHDKMYWYQQDPGMELHLIHYSYGVNSTEKGDLSSESTVSRIRTEHFPLTLESARPSHTSQYLCASSAVRGDTQYFGPGTRLTVL.

The chain joins TRBV20-1 to TRBJ2-5. Germline lookup yields CDR1 DFQATT and CDR2 SNEGSKA (reference sequence). There are 14 residues in the CDR3. The CDR3 spells CSARADGRSQTQYF.

The chain links TRBV20-1 to TRBJ2-7; with no DNA, the TCRdb D assignment of TRBD1 cannot be verified. Per the germline V gene, CDR1 is DFQATT and CDR2 is SNEGSKA (reference sequence). This CDR3 is 13 amino acids long. CDR3 amino acids: CSASHSGAPVQYF.

V usage is TRBV7-9 and J usage is TRBJ2-7; TCRdb's D call, TRBD2, is unchecked because there is no DNA. Germline values: CDR1 SEHNR, CDR2 FQNEAQ (reference sequence). The length of the CDR3 is 16 residues. The CDR3 spells CASSPGSGTRLYEQYF.

The genes are TRBV7-2 and TRBJ2-7. Germline V CDR1 and CDR2: SGHTA, FQGNSA. CDR3 size: 12 residues. The CDR3 spells CASSSINYEQYF.

The CDR3 sequence is CATSRSGVETQYF. The chain employs TRBV24-1 and TRBJ2-5; TCRdb's D call of TRBD1 is untestable without DNA. The CDR3 covers 13 residues. Per the germline V gene, CDR1 is KGHDR and CDR2 is SFDVKD.

The chain employs TRBV7-8 and TRBJ2-5. CDR1 is SGHVS and CDR2 is FQNEAQ in the germline V gene. The CDR3 has 14 residues. The CDR3 loop is CASSLATDLETQYF.

The chain employs TRBV4-1 and TRBJ2-7; TCRdb reports TRBD1, a call that lacks DNA to check it against. CDR1 is MGHRA and CDR2 is YSYEKL in the germline V gene. The CDR3 is 14 amino acids. The CDR3 sequence is CASSQDHGGGEQYF.

This chain connects TRBV5-1 to TRBJ1-5; without DNA, the TCRdb call of TRBD1 cannot be checked. The CDR3 sequence is 16 residues long. Germline V CDR1 and CDR2: SGHRS, YFSETQ. CDR3 region: CASSPGGGTSNQPQHF.

The chain recombines TRBV27 with TRBJ2-1; TCRdb lists TRBD2, though no DNA is available to test this call. Germline V gene lookup returns CDR1 MNHEY and CDR2 SMNVEV (reference sequence). CDR3 length equals 15 residues. Here the CDR3 reads CASSLGTSVNNEQFF.

The V and J genes are TRBV5-1 and TRBJ2-7; TCRdb indicates TRBD1, and absent DNA this call remains unverified. The CDR3 has 13 residues. Germline V gene lookup returns CDR1 SGHRS and CDR2 YFSETQ. The CDR3 loop is CASSPDGGAEQYF.

The chain couples TRBV7-9 to TRBJ2-7; TCRdb's assignment of TRBD1 cannot be checked, as there is no DNA. The CDR3 runs 14 residues. CDR1 and CDR2 (germline): SEHNR, FQNEAQ (reference sequence). The CDR3 protein is CASSDRTGAYEQYF.

This chain uses TRBV29-1 with TRBJ2-1; TCRdb returns TRBD1, unconfirmable since there is no DNA. Germline V gene lookup returns CDR1 SQVTM and CDR2 ANQGSEA. The CDR3 spans 14 residues. The CDR3: CSVGWTAGDNEQFF.

The chain links TRBV20-1 to TRBJ2-7; with no DNA, the TCRdb D assignment of TRBD2 cannot be verified. The CDR3 is made up of 14 amino acids. Germline CDR1 DFQATT, CDR2 SNEGSKA (reference sequence). CDR3 region: CSAGGSSGRREQYF.

The rearrangement links TRBV20-1 to TRBJ1-1; TCRdb picks TRBD1, but there is no DNA to check that call. Germline CDR1 DFQATT, CDR2 SNEGSKA (reference sequence). The CDR3 is 11 residues long. The CDR3 reads CSVRDTGKPFF.

J is TRBJ1-1 and V is TRBV5-5; TCRdb returns TRBD1, unconfirmable since there is no DNA. Per the germline V gene, CDR1 is SGHKS and CDR2 is YYEKEE (reference sequence). This CDR3 contains 15 residues. The CDR3: CASSLATNRVSEAFF.

J is TRBJ2-2 and V is TRBV20-1; the TCRdb D gene call, TRBD2, has no DNA to confirm it. This CDR3 region has 13 residues. Germline assignment: CDR1 DFQATT and CDR2 SNEGSKA (reference sequence). The CDR3 region is CSARRGNTGELFF.

CDR3 amino acids: CASSLSLVGEKLFF. The chain uses TRBV7-2 and TRBJ1-4. There are 14 residues in the CDR3. Germline CDR1 is SGHTA and CDR2 is FQGNSA.

CDR3: CASSDDGVAGYYEQYF. The V gene is TRBV7-9, the J gene TRBJ2-7. Germline assignment: CDR1 SEHNR and CDR2 FQNEAQ (reference sequence). The CDR3 covers 16 residues.

The chain's CDR3 is CASSLTEAYNEQFF. The J gene is TRBJ2-1, the V gene TRBV5-1. The V gene's germline CDR1 is SGHRS and CDR2 YFSETQ. CDR3 length equals 14 residues.

The chain uses TRBV7-9 and TRBJ2-7; the D call from TCRdb, TRBD2, cannot be confirmed without DNA. The CDR3 is 16 amino acids. Germline CDR1 is SEHNR and CDR2 is FQNEAQ (reference sequence). The CDR3 sequence: CASSSPSGKASVEQYF. The full variable domain, rest sourced from reference TRBV7-9 and TRBJ2-7, is DTGVSQNPRHKITKRGQNVTFRCDPISEHNRLYWYRQTLGQGPEFLTYFQNEAQLEKSRLLSDRFSAERPKGSFSTLEIQRTEQGDSAMYLCASSSPSGKASVEQYFGPGTRLTVT.

J is TRBJ2-3 and V is TRBV7-9; TCRdb picks TRBD1, but there is no DNA to check that call. This CDR3 is built from 15 residues. CDR1 and CDR2 (germline): SEHNR, FQNEAQ (reference sequence). CDR3 sequence: CASSLGTGVADTQYF.

The chain is built from TRBV6-2 or TRBV6-3 and TRBJ2-7; TCRdb reports TRBD1, a call that lacks DNA to check it against. Germline values: CDR1 MNHEY, CDR2 SVGEGT. The CDR3 covers 16 residues. The chain's CDR3 is CASSFLPGQGTYEQYF.